Each of the 23 T cell receptor beta chains below was sequenced from the same sample in a study of blood T cell repertoires in COVID-19. Measured with immunoSEQ multiplex PCR; TCRdb has only the in-frame clones, and not every one. The sample has around 300,000 clones; 75% to 90% are singletons. Material for sequencing was PBMCs or T cells enriched from blood (not recorded which). These receptors were collected from a man in his thirties or forties who had recovered from COVID-19.

As concerns this clone: Other nucleotide sequences in the sample specify the same CDR3. The chain recombines TRBV28 with TRBJ1-4, with 9 bases matching TRBD1. CDR3 length: 15 amino acids. The germline gives CDR1 MDHEN, CDR2 SYDVKM. V dropped 2 bases and J dropped 8; count of bases not matched to a gene: 6. The CDR3 DNA reads TGTGCCAGCAGTTTACTACAGGGGGCGGGGGAAAAACTGTTTTTT. It specifies CASSLLQGAGEKLFF.

This chain links TRBV30 with TRBJ1-1; 8 bases line up with TRBD1. The trim removed 2 bases at V and 12 bases at J, leaving 8 bases unmatched. Looked up from germline, CDR1 is GTSNPN and CDR2 is SVGIG (reference sequence). CDR3 length: 12 residues. CDR3 in amino acids: CAWSPGQGGTFF. CDR3 in DNA: TGTGCCTGGAGTCCAGGACAGGGAGGGACTTTCTTT.

This chain uses TRBV5-1 with TRBJ2-6, with D uncertain. The CDR3 consists of 15 residues. The V end lost 6 bases, the J end lost 0 bases, and 10 bases lay between the germline ends. Germline CDR1 and CDR2: SGHRS and YFSETQ. CDR3: CASTQVGSGANVLTF. The CDR3 DNA is TGCGCCAGCACGCAGGTTGGCTCTGGGGCCAACGTCCTGACTTTC.

This chain joins TRBV6-6 and TRBJ1-2, with 9 bases aligning to TRBD1. The CDR3 contains 15 residues. V was clipped by 5 bases and J by 4 bases; unmatched bases: 8. Germline V gene lookup returns CDR1 MNHNY and CDR2 SVGAGI (reference sequence). The CDR3: CASSPDRGYGYGYTF. The CDR3 DNA is TGTGCCAGCAGTCCGGACAGGGGCTATGGCTATGGCTACACCTTC.

V usage is TRBV6-5 and J usage is TRBJ1-6; D is possibly TRBD1 (5 bases). The CDR3 loop spans 14 amino acids. V dropped 2 bases and J dropped 6 bases, with 8 bases sitting between them. Germline CDR1 reads MNHEY; CDR2 reads SVGAGI. The CDR3 region is CASSYQGLNSPLHF. In DNA, the CDR3 is TGTGCCAGCAGTTACCAGGGCCTTAATTCACCCCTCCACTTT.

This rearrangement joins TRBV9 to TRBJ2-1; TRBD2 is a possible D gene (6 bases). CDR3 length: 15 amino acids. Germline values: CDR1 SGDLS, CDR2 YYNGEE. V lost 0 bases and J lost 8, with 15 bases in between. This chain's CDR3 is CASSVAAGEAHEQFF. The CDR3 region has the DNA TGTGCCAGCAGCGTAGCCGCCGGGGAGGCCCATGAGCAGTTCTTC.

V gene TRBV20-1 combines with J gene TRBJ2-1, with 7 nucleotides matching TRBD1. This CDR3 has 11 residues. The germline V gene has CDR1 DFQATT and CDR2 SNEGSKA (reference sequence). Trimming removed 3 bases from V and 9 bases from J; junction bases left unmatched: 2. The CDR3 region is CSASQGVEQFF. Written as DNA, the CDR3 is TGCAGTGCTAGTCAGGGGGTTGAGCAGTTCTTC.

The chain uses TRBV11-2 and TRBJ2-7; 12 nucleotides match TRBD1. The CDR3 runs to 15 residues. The germline gives CDR1 SGHAT, CDR2 FQNNGV. The ends lost 5 bases at V and 5 bases at J; junction bases unmatched: 7. CDR3 bases: TGTGCCAGCAGCCTACCCGGGACAGGGGGCGACGAGCAGTACTTC. Its translation: CASSLPGTGGDEQYF. Complete variable domain (other parts from reference TRBV11-2 and TRBJ2-7): EAGVAQSPRYKIIEKRQSVAFWCNPISGHATLYWYQQILGQGPKLLIQFQNNGVVDDSQLPKDRFSAERLKGVDSTLKIQPAKLEDSAVYLCASSLPGTGGDEQYFGPGTRLTVT.

This clone was seen once. The same CDR3 is also encoded by other DNA sequences in this sample. This sequence joins TRBV24-1 and TRBJ1-1, with D unresolved. Germline-derived CDR1 and CDR2 are KGHDR and SFDVKD. Trimming pared 5 bases from V and 0 bases from J, leaving 9 bases between. This CDR3 has 14 amino acids. The CDR3 DNA is TGTGCCACCAGTGCAGGAAATATGAACACTGAAGCTTTCTTT. Protein product: CATSAGNMNTEAFF.

The chain links TRBV7-8 to TRBJ1-1; D unresolved. The CDR3 covers 12 residues. Germline-derived CDR1 and CDR2 are SGHVS and FQNEAQ. Trimming stripped 11 bases from V and 4 bases from J, with 14 bases between. The CDR3 DNA reads as TGTGCCTCCGATCCGGTATCCACTGAAGCTTTCTTT. Its translation: CASDPVSTEAFF.

The genes are TRBV6-2 or TRBV6-3 and TRBJ1-1, with D maybe TRBD1 (5 bases). The V end was cut by 2 bases, the J end by 2 bases, with 9 bases between. Germline V lookup: CDR1 MNHEY, CDR2 SVGEGT. The length of the CDR3 is 14 residues. CDR3 nucleotide sequence: TGTGCCAGCAGTTACGACAGCCTAAACACTGAAGCTTTCTTT. Its protein product is CASSYDSLNTEAFF.

The genes are TRBV3-1 (or the pseudogene TRBV3-2) and TRBJ2-4; 13 bases agree with TRBD2. CDR3 size: 19 residues. Germline V gene data show CDR1 as LGHDT and CDR2 as YNNKEL (reference sequence). J was trimmed by 0 bases and V by 2 bases; bases with no gene match: 7. CDR3 residues: CASSQYRLAGGVAKNIQYF. DNA of the CDR3: TGTGCCAGCAGCCAATACAGACTAGCGGGGGGCGTAGCCAAAAACATTCAGTACTTC.

The chain uses TRBV7-3 and TRBJ2-7; 7 bases are shared with TRBD1. Germline CDR1 SGHTA, CDR2 FQGTGA. V lost 1 base, J lost 2 bases, and 2 bases stayed unmatched. The CDR3 spans 14 residues. The CDR3 DNA follows: TGTGCCAGCAGCTTAAGGGACAGAACCTACGAGCAGTACTTC. It specifies CASSLRDRTYEQYF.

The J gene is TRBJ2-7, the V gene TRBV3-1 (or the pseudogene TRBV3-2); TRBD2 aligns across 10 bases. Germline loops: CDR1 LGHDT, CDR2 YNNKEL (reference sequence). The CDR3 is made up of 13 amino acids. J lost 10 bases, V lost 1 base, and 4 bases had no gene match. The CDR3 bases are TGTGCCAGCAGCCAAGCGCTAGCGGGAGAACAGTACTTC. Its protein product is CASSQALAGEQYF.

This CDR3 is CASSRSGQGEVDTQYF. The CDR3 DNA sequence: TGTGCCAGCTCCCGGTCGGGGCAGGGGGAAGTAGATACGCAGTATTTT. The chain carries TRBV6-4 and TRBJ2-3, with 7 bases identical to TRBD1. The V gene's germline CDR1 is MRHNA and CDR2 SNTAGT. V shed 8 bases and J 5 bases; nucleotides not matched to a gene: 16. The CDR3 is 16 amino acids.

The gene calls are TRBV19 and TRBJ2-1, with D tentatively TRBD2 (6 bases). The CDR3 has 16 residues. In germline, CDR1 is LNHDA, CDR2 SQIVND (reference sequence). With 1 base removed from V and 3 bases from J, the gap between germline ends came to 13 bases. In DNA form, the CDR3 reads TGTGCCAGTAGTATAGGCCCCCCCGGGGGCTACAATGAGCAGTTCTTC. The encoded protein is CASSIGPPGGYNEQFF.

This clone turned up a few times. The chain links TRBV9 to TRBJ2-2; 9 bases align to TRBD1. The germline CDR1 and CDR2 sequences are SGDLS and YYNGEE. This CDR3 is built from 16 residues. V was clipped by 0 bases and J by 6 bases; unmatched bases: 6. CDR3 sequence: CASSVGPGQGPGELFF. In nucleotides, the CDR3 is TGTGCCAGCAGCGTAGGCCCGGGACAGGGCCCCGGGGAGCTGTTTTTT.

The chain recombines TRBV27 with TRBJ2-7, with D perhaps matching TRBD2 (6 bases). V gave up 4 bases and J gave up 5 bases, with 12 bases separating them. The CDR3 consists of 13 residues. Germline V gene sequence: CDR1 MNHEY, CDR2 SMNVEV (reference sequence). The CDR3: CASSSQTRHEQYF. For the CDR3, the DNA is TGTGCCAGCAGTTCCCAGACTAGGCACGAGCAGTACTTC.

DNA of the CDR3: TGTGCCAGCAGCTTTACCAGGGGGCAAGGTGAAAAACTGTTTTTT. Translating gives CASSFTRGQGEKLFF. The V gene is TRBV11-2, the J gene TRBJ1-4; 8 bases match TRBD1. This CDR3 contains 15 residues. The V segment lost 3 bases and the J segment 7 bases; nucleotides outside the gene matches: 7. Germline V gene data show CDR1 as SGHAT and CDR2 as FQNNGV.

This clone was seen only once. The CDR3 region has the DNA TGTGCCACCAGCAGAGATCTGGGGGGGAGTAAATCGACCAAAAACATTCAGTACTTC. Amino acid sequence: CATSRDLGGSKSTKNIQYF. The gene calls are TRBV15 and TRBJ2-4; 7 positions match TRBD2. The trim removed 0 bases at V and 2 bases at J, leaving 13 bases unmatched. Germline values: CDR1 LNHNV, CDR2 YYDKDF (reference sequence). CDR3 length equals 19 residues. Drawing the rest from reference TRBV15 and TRBJ2-4, the complete variable domain is DAMVIQNPRYQVTQFGKPVTLSCSQTLNHNVMYWYQQKSSQAPKLLFHYYDKDFNNEADTPDNFQSRRPNTSFCFLDIRSPGLGDTAMYLCATSRDLGGSKSTKNIQYFGAGTRLSVL.

The chain carries TRBV30 and TRBJ2-7; 10 positions match TRBD1. CDR1 and CDR2 (germline): GTSNPN, SVGIG (reference sequence). The CDR3 is 14 amino acids. The trim removed 5 bases at V and 0 bases at J, leaving 4 bases unmatched. CDR3 nucleotides: TGTGCCTGGGAGGGACAGGGGAGCTCCTACGAGCAGTACTTC. Its protein is CAWEGQGSSYEQYF.

This chain uses TRBV25-1 with TRBJ1-1, with 9 bases aligning to TRBD1. The CDR3 is 15 residues long. Trimming at V came to 3 bases and at J to 2 bases, leaving 4 bases not matched to a gene. The germline CDR1 and CDR2 sequences are MGHDK and SYGVNS. The CDR3 here is CASSDPGQGNTEAFF. DNA of the CDR3: TGTGCCAGCAGTGACCCGGGACAGGGAAACACTGAAGCTTTCTTT.

The chain links TRBV5-1 to TRBJ2-7; tentatively, D is TRBD2 (5 bases). The V end was cut by 1 base, the J end by 5 bases, with 13 bases between. The germline gives CDR1 SGHRS, CDR2 YFSETQ. The CDR3 runs 14 residues. Here the CDR3 reads CASSLSGGNNEQYF. The CDR3 DNA is TGCGCCAGCAGCTTGAGTGGAGGTAATAACGAGCAGTACTTC.